What follows is one T cell receptor (beta chain) and its context. Its antigen is not identified. Other DNA variants within this sample encode the same CDR3. CDR3 length equals 15 residues. The V gene lost 0 bases and the J gene lost 4 bases, with 11 bases spanning the gap. Germline assignment: CDR1 SGDLS and CDR2 YYNGEE. TCRdb's table, derived via immunoSEQ multiplex PCR, lists solely in-frame clones and lacks some. The sample includes over 100,000 clones, 90% to 95% of them seen just once. This sample is part of a study of graft-versus-host responses after intestinal transplantation. For the study at large: Induction using anti-thymocyte globulin, followed by tacrolimus and steroids for roughly 3 years, was given to all recipients. Study-level findings and limits: GvH clones were found in recipient marrow; some appeared first in ileum or blood. An association linked early post-transplant HvG declines with peak circulating GvH clone levels.

This TCR was recovered from a human donor who received an intestinal transplant. The sequencing used unstimulated CD8+ T cells sorted from spleen or lymph node cells, collected before intestinal transplant. The rearrangement links TRBV9 to TRBJ1-3; D is undetermined. The CDR3: CASSVEFGSGNTIYF. CDR3 in DNA: TGTGCCAGCAGCGTAGAGTTCGGGTCGGGAAACACCATATATTTT.